This record covers a single T cell receptor beta chain. Sequencing was performed with immunoSEQ multiplex PCR; in TCRdb, only in-frame clones are kept and a portion is missing. The table records 150,000 to 200,000 clones, around 89% of them present only once. This sample stems from a study of T cell responses to AZD1222 COVID-19 vaccine. The CDR3 spans 14 residues. V gave up 1 base and J gave up 4 bases, with 10 bases separating them. Looked up from germline, CDR1 is LGHDT and CDR2 is YNNKEL (reference sequence). The genes are TRBV3-1 (or the pseudogene TRBV3-2) and TRBJ1-2, with no clear D. The specimen comprised peripheral blood, sampled on day 0 of AZD1222 vaccination. The sequence derives from an adult in good health. DNA of the CDR3: TGTGCCAGCAGCCAAGGCCCGAGGTCCTATGGCTACACCTTC. As protein: CASSQGPRSYGYTF.